The 22 T cell receptor beta chains below come from one sample, sequenced in a study of blood T cell repertoires in COVID-19. Sequenced by immunoSEQ multiplex PCR; TCRdb stores in-frame clones only, minus some. Among tens of thousands of clones listed, 85% to 90% were seen once. Source material: peripheral blood. These receptors originate from a man aged 55 to 70 with acute or convalescent COVID-19.

Only one count was recorded for this clone. The chain couples TRBV5-6 to TRBJ1-1; no clear D. The CDR3 runs to 13 residues. The germline V and J ends were trimmed by 1 base and 4 bases, with 8 bases remaining between them. Germline CDR1 is SGHDT and CDR2 is YYEEEE. CDR3 region: CASSLSAGTEAFF. In DNA form, the CDR3 reads TGTGCCAGCAGCTTGAGTGCGGGCACTGAAGCTTTCTTT.

The table lists this clone with a few counts. The rearrangement links TRBV7-8 to TRBJ1-3, with TRBD1 identical over 8 bases. The trim removed 3 bases at V and 3 bases at J, leaving 4 bases unmatched. The CDR3 sequence is 15 residues long. Germline V gene data show CDR1 as SGHVS and CDR2 as FQNEAQ. The CDR3 protein is CASSFSTGVGNTIYF. The CDR3, as DNA: TGTGCCAGCAGCTTCTCGACAGGGGTTGGAAACACCATATATTTT.

The V and J genes are TRBV2 and TRBJ2-1, with TRBD1 identical over 7 bases. The length of the CDR3 is 13 residues. After removal of 6 bases from V and 5 bases from J, the junction contained 4 bases not matched to a gene. Germline V gene data show CDR1 as SNHLY and CDR2 as FYNNEI. Written as DNA, the CDR3 is TGTGCCAGCAGGGGGACAGTCCACAATGAGCAGTTCTTC. This encodes CASRGTVHNEQFF.

For this clone: The junction differs from germline at one of its ends, possibly a read error. The genes are TRBV27 and TRBJ1-5, with D perhaps matching TRBD1 (6 bases). The CDR3 is 15 residues long. Looked up from germline, CDR1 is MNHEY and CDR2 is SMNVEV (reference sequence). The CDR3 loop is CASGLVAGTNQPQHF. CDR3 sequence (DNA): TGTGCCAGCGGTTTAGTGGCAGGGACAAATCAGCCCCAGCATTTT.

This chain uses TRBV5-8 with TRBJ1-1; a possible D gene is TRBD1 (6 bases). In germline, CDR1 is SGHTS, CDR2 YDEGEE. V was cut by 4 bases and J by 6 bases, with 16 bases left in between. This CDR3 spans 14 amino acids. The CDR3 region is CASSHEGRGSEAFF. The CDR3 DNA reads as TGTGCCAGCAGCCACGAGGGCAGGGGCTCTGAAGCTTTCTTT.

The chain employs TRBV18 and TRBJ1-2, with D maybe TRBD1 (6 bases). V lost 4 bases, J lost 3 bases, and 9 bases lay in between. This CDR3 is 13 amino acids long. Germline lookup yields CDR1 KGHSH and CDR2 LQKENI. The CDR3: CASSLHRDYGYTF. Here the CDR3 DNA reads TGTGCCAGCTCACTCCACAGGGACTATGGCTACACCTTC.

The chain is built from TRBV19 and TRBJ1-1, with 10 bases aligning to TRBD1. The CDR3 sequence is 15 residues long. Germline V gene lookup returns CDR1 LNHDA and CDR2 SQIVND (reference sequence). The junction had 8 bases not matched to a gene; V was cut back by 5 bases and J by 5 bases. The CDR3 reads CASSPWTGGRTEAFF. CDR3 DNA: TGTGCCAGTAGTCCCTGGACAGGGGGTAGGACTGAAGCTTTCTTT.

Only a few counts were recorded for this clone. This sequence joins TRBV5-1 and TRBJ2-2; TRBD1 matches 11 bases. The CDR3 consists of 15 residues. V gave up 3 bases and J gave up 7 bases; unmatched junction bases: 5. Germline lookup yields CDR1 SGHRS and CDR2 YFSETQ. The CDR3 is CASSYGQGAGGELFF. The CDR3 DNA reads TGCGCCAGCAGCTACGGACAGGGGGCTGGCGGGGAGCTGTTTTTT.

The rearrangement links TRBV12-3 or TRBV12-4 to TRBJ2-7; D is perhaps TRBD1 (5 bases). V was cut by 7 bases and J by 3 bases, with 13 bases left in between. The CDR3 spans 13 residues. The CDR3 is CASTLGQDYEQYF. CDR3 nucleotide sequence: TGTGCCAGCACCCTGGGGCAGGACTACGAGCAGTACTTC.

The gene calls are TRBV4-1 and TRBJ1-6; no firm D call. V lost 7 bases to trimming and J lost 6 bases, with 16 bases between them. Germline V gene sequence: CDR1 MGHRA, CDR2 YSYEKL. This CDR3 is 15 amino acids long. The CDR3 loop reads CASTRSGVVNSPLHF. Here the CDR3 DNA reads TGCGCCAGCACCAGGTCCGGGGTCGTTAATTCACCCCTCCACTTT.

The rearrangement joins TRBV7-2 to TRBJ2-3, with 11 bases fitting TRBD2. J gave up 3 bases and V 5 bases, and 4 bases lay outside the gene matches. The CDR3 has 15 residues. Per the germline V gene, CDR1 is SGHTA and CDR2 is FQGNSA. The DNA of the CDR3 is TGTGCCAGCAGCCGTAGCGGGAGGGGGACAGATACGCAGTATTTT. It yields the protein CASSRSGRGTDTQYF.

The CDR3: CASGGDRIPSYEQYF. The CDR3 coding sequence is TGTGCCAGCGGAGGGGACAGGATCCCTTCCTACGAGCAGTACTTC. V and J are TRBV6-5 and TRBJ2-7; TRBD1 aligns across 8 bases. CDR1 and CDR2 (germline): MNHEY, SVGAGI. V dropped 8 bases and J dropped 1; count of bases not matched to a gene: 10. The length of the CDR3 is 15 residues.

The chain uses TRBV5-4 and TRBJ2-7; 10 bases align to TRBD2. V shed 3 bases, J shed 1 base, and the junction held 4 bases outside the gene matches. Germline CDR1 is SGHNT and CDR2 is YYREEE (reference sequence). The CDR3 covers 15 residues. The CDR3 nucleotides read TGTGCCAGCAGCTCTAGGACTAGCGGTTCCTACGAGCAGTACTTC. Translated: CASSSRTSGSYEQYF. The full variable domain, with the rest looked up from reference TRBV5-4 and TRBJ2-7, is ETGVTQSPTHLIKTRGQQVTLRCSSQSGHNTVSWYQQALGQGPQFIFQYYREEENGRGNFPPRFSGLQFPNYSSELNVNALELDDSALYLCASSSRTSGSYEQYFGPGTRLTVT.

The chain joins TRBV3-1 (or the pseudogene TRBV3-2) to TRBJ1-1; no definite D call. V was pared by 5 bases and J by 3 bases, with 7 bases between. Germline CDR1 is LGHDT and CDR2 is YNNKEL (reference sequence). CDR3 length equals 12 residues. DNA for the CDR3: TGTGCCAGCAGCTCACAGCACACTGAAGCTTTCTTT. It yields the protein CASSSQHTEAFF.

Only one count was recorded for this clone. The chain couples TRBV7-8 to TRBJ2-5; 7 bases are a match to TRBD2. The V gene end was trimmed by 4 bases and the J gene end by 4 bases; junction bases not matched to a gene: 3. CDR3 length: 13 amino acids. Germline loops: CDR1 SGHVS, CDR2 FQNEAQ. In DNA, the CDR3 is TGTGCCAGCAGCTACCCGGGGGGAGAGACCCAGTACTTC. It translates to CASSYPGGETQYF.

This chain uses TRBV6-5 with TRBJ1-5; 9 positions match TRBD1. The CDR3 length is 15 residues. CDR1 is MNHEY and CDR2 is SVGAGI in the germline V gene. The V and J ends lost 7 bases and 6 bases, in that order; junction bases with no gene match: 10. The chain's CDR3 is CASKRGGQGGQPQHF. The CDR3 DNA is TGTGCCAGCAAACGGGGGGGACAGGGAGGTCAGCCCCAGCATTTT.

The chain links TRBV12-3 or TRBV12-4 to TRBJ2-1; D not certain. The CDR3 is 13 residues long. Trimming pared 3 bases from V and 0 bases from J, leaving 3 bases between. The CDR3 loop is CASSFGSYNEQFF. As DNA, the CDR3 is TGTGCCAGCAGTTTCGGCTCCTACAATGAGCAGTTCTTC.

The chain joins TRBV3-1 (or the pseudogene TRBV3-2) to TRBJ1-5; unclear D gene. Trimming cost V 4 bases and J 7 bases, with 11 bases left between them. CDR1 is LGHDT, CDR2 YNNKEL, per germline (reference sequence). CDR3 length: 13 amino acids. The CDR3 protein is CASSPMGAQPQHF. In DNA, the CDR3 is TGTGCCAGCAGCCCCATGGGCGCGCAGCCCCAGCATTTT.

The chain uses TRBV10-3 and TRBJ2-5; TRBD1 agrees at 9 bases. In germline, CDR1 is ENHRY, CDR2 SYGVKD. Losses at the gene ends were 5 bases for V and 3 bases for J; bases not matched to a gene: 7. The CDR3 has 15 residues. The CDR3 DNA reads TGTGCCATCAGTCCGGGACAGGGATACGAAGAGACCCAGTACTTC. Translated: CAISPGQGYEETQYF.

V usage is TRBV19 and J usage is TRBJ1-1, with a weak D call TRBD1 (6 bases). V was clipped by 4 bases and J by 5 bases, with 14 bases between them. The germline CDR1 and CDR2 sequences are LNHDA and SQIVND (reference sequence). The CDR3 extends over 14 amino acids. CDR3 protein: CASSNSGGWTEAFF. CDR3 sequence (DNA): TGTGCCAGTAGTAATTCTGGGGGCTGGACTGAAGCTTTCTTT.

This rearrangement joins TRBV7-9 to TRBJ1-3, with 7 bases that match TRBD1. CDR1 and CDR2 from the germline V gene are SEHNR and FQNEAQ (reference sequence). The CDR3 spans 18 residues. V lost 0 bases to trimming and J lost 0 bases; unmatched junction nucleotides: 8. CDR3 residues: CASSLALIRDSSGNTIYF. DNA of the CDR3: TGTGCCAGCAGCTTAGCCCTTATCCGGGACAGCTCTGGAAACACCATATATTTT.

The rearrangement links TRBV2 to TRBJ1-5; 11 bases agree with TRBD1. The germline CDR1 and CDR2 sequences are SNHLY and FYNNEI. The length of the CDR3 is 15 residues. The junction had 3 bases not matched to a gene; V was cut back by 1 base and J by 7 bases. CDR3 in amino acids: CASSEGTGGGQPQHF. The CDR3 nucleotides are TGTGCCAGCAGTGAAGGGACAGGGGGCGGGCAGCCCCAGCATTTT.